The clone carrying this TCR beta chain was seen only a few times. Antigen specificity is unknown. These data are taken from a study of T cell repertoires in cytomegalovirus infection. Study-level information: Indications of both CMV infection and matching HLA type were provided by public TCR beta signatures.

The CDR3 consists of 15 residues. The V and J ends lost 0 bases and 6 bases respectively, with 14 bases between them. Germline V gives CDR1 SGDLS, CDR2 YYNGEE. Via MiXCR, TCRdb re-called the reads, giving one row per CDR3 protein. The sample includes around 260,000 distinct CDR3 sequences, 20% to 30% of them seen just once. Broader study findings: Cumulative public TCR beta family frequency identified carriers of CMV plus the relevant HLA.

The receptor comes from a human donor in good health (CMV status not recorded). Some clones in this sample may be carry-over from other donors' samples. The chain joins TRBV9 to TRBJ2-3, with a possible D match to TRBD2 (6 bases). What was sequenced was PBMCs. The chain's CDR3 is CASSVVSSGADTQYF. CDR3 nucleotides: TGTGCCAGCAGCGTAGTGAGTAGCGGCGCGGATACGCAGTATTTT.